One T cell receptor beta chain is described in this entry. The data originate from a study of blood T cell repertoires in COVID-19. Libraries were prepared by immunoSEQ multiplex PCR; TCRdb keeps only in-frame clonotypes and omits some of them. The profile covers approximately 210,000 clones, with roughly 87% appearing a single time and roughly 2% taken by the ten largest. The CDR3 is made up of 17 amino acids. The trim removed 5 bases at V and 0 bases at J, leaving 10 bases unmatched. The germline gives CDR1 KGHSH, CDR2 LQKENI. The sample was peripheral blood. The chain is built from TRBV18 and TRBJ1-3, with TRBD1 matching 7 bases. This sequence was found in a man aged 35 to 55 with active or convalescent COVID-19. CDR3 protein: CASSSSRDSLSGNTIYF. The DNA for the CDR3 is TGTGCCAGCTCATCGTCCCGGGACAGTCTCTCTGGAAACACCATATATTTT.